Presented here are 10 T cell receptor beta chains from one specimen sequenced in a study of human T cells and chemical hapten exposure. Each CDR3 protein is one row after TCRdb ran MiXCR on the 5' RACE reads. The table has roughly 81,000 distinct CDR3 sequences, about a sixth seen once; the top ten hold around 6.8%. The authors extracted total RNA from unfractionated whole blood. The receptors originated from a female donor in good health.

This clonotype was seen a handful of times. This chain links TRBV29-1 with TRBJ1-3, with D unclear. The germline CDR1 and CDR2 sequences are SQVTM and ANQGSEA. V was pared by 6 bases and J by 1 base, with 7 bases between. This CDR3 has 12 amino acids. The CDR3 DNA sequence: TGCAGCGTGGCAGTTTCTGGAAACACCATATATTTT. Its translation: CSVAVSGNTIYF.

This clonotype was seen more than once but under ten times. The gene calls are TRBV6-1 and TRBJ2-7; D call uncertain. The CDR3 consists of 11 residues. Germline assignment: CDR1 MNHNS and CDR2 SASEGT. With 8 bases removed from V and 2 bases from J, the gap between germline ends came to 7 bases. The CDR3 is CASASAYEQYF. DNA of the CDR3: TGTGCCAGCGCCTCCGCCTACGAGCAGTACTTC.

The chain recombines TRBV20-1 with TRBJ1-2, with D perhaps matching TRBD1 (5 bases). Deletions cut 6 bases from V and 4 bases from J, with 21 bases between. CDR1 and CDR2 from the germline V gene are DFQATT and SNEGSKA (reference sequence). CDR3 length equals 15 residues. The CDR3 DNA reads as TGCAGTGCCGGACGTAGGGGAAGGACCGTCTATGGCTACACCTTC. It is translated as CSAGRRGRTVYGYTF.

This clonotype has just a few counts. The chain is built from TRBV20-1 and TRBJ2-2; 15 bases match TRBD2. Trimming took 3 bases from V and 0 from J; bases not matched to a gene: 5. Germline CDR1 DFQATT, CDR2 SNEGSKA (reference sequence). The CDR3 has 18 residues. CDR3 loop: CSASGTSGRRPNTGELFF. The CDR3 nucleotides read TGCAGTGCTAGCGGGACTAGCGGGAGGCGACCGAACACCGGGGAGCTGTTTTTT.

This clonotype was counted a few times. V is TRBV3-1 and J is TRBJ1-2; no clear D gene. The V and J ends lost 6 bases and 5 bases respectively, with 13 bases between them. Germline assignment: CDR1 LGHDT and CDR2 YNNKEL (reference sequence). The CDR3 has 13 residues. CDR3 in DNA: TGTGCCAGCAGAAAGGGTTTAGGGTATGGCTACACCTTC. As protein: CASRKGLGYGYTF.

This clonotype was detected only a few times. This chain links TRBV7-9 with TRBJ2-3; D is unclear. V shed 1 base and J shed 4 bases, with 6 bases lying between them. The V gene's germline CDR1 is SEHNR and CDR2 FQNEAQ (reference sequence). There are 13 residues in the CDR3. CDR3 DNA: TGTGCCAGCAGCTTAGACGCGGCAGATACGCAGTATTTT. Encoded protein: CASSLDAADTQYF.

This clonotype was counted only a few times. The chain links TRBV7-2 to TRBJ2-1; D assignment may be TRBD1 or TRBD2 (5 bases each). CDR1 and CDR2 from the germline V gene are SGHTA and FQGNSA. The V end lost 8 bases, the J end lost 8 bases, and 19 bases lay between the germline ends. This CDR3 has 14 residues. The DNA of the CDR3 is TGTGCCAGCGTGGGGGTACTCGTGGGGTATGAGCAGTTCTTC. This gives the protein CASVGVLVGYEQFF.

The table lists this clonotype with many counts. The chain joins TRBV7-2 to TRBJ1-2; D gene unclear. The V gene's germline CDR1 is SGHTA and CDR2 FQGNSA. Trimming pared 1 base from V and 4 bases from J, leaving 7 bases between. The CDR3 runs 13 residues. CDR3 protein: CASSLVPVYGYTF. CDR3 coding DNA: TGTGCCAGCAGCTTAGTCCCGGTCTATGGCTACACCTTC.

This sequence joins TRBV12-3 or TRBV12-4 and TRBJ2-3; D is possibly TRBD2 (5 bases). This CDR3 has 14 residues. V lost 10 bases and J lost 4, with 18 bases in between. CDR3 sequence: CATSPQSGSDTQYF. For the CDR3, the DNA is TGTGCCACCTCTCCCCAGTCGGGGTCAGATACGCAGTATTTT.

This clonotype was observed at least ten times. The chain uses TRBV2 and TRBJ2-7, with D possibly being TRBD1 (6 bases). Germline CDR1 and CDR2: SNHLY and FYNNEI. CDR3 length: 14 amino acids. With 4 bases removed from V and 1 base from J, the gap between germline ends came to 11 bases. The chain's CDR3 is CASSVDSNSYEQYF. The CDR3 DNA follows: TGTGCCAGCAGTGTGGACAGTAATTCCTACGAGCAGTACTTC.